The rows below give T cell receptor beta chains drawn from one sample of a study of blood T cell repertoires in COVID-19. The repertoire was sequenced with immunoSEQ multiplex PCR; TCRdb's copy has only in-frame clones and lacks some. The top ten hold about 3.2% of the sample, which has roughly 250,000 clones, 81% seen once. The sequenced sample consisted of peripheral blood. These receptors were collected from a woman in her sixties with active or convalescent COVID-19. Each CDR3 is given with its conserved first and last residue. D genes are given only for firm matches. The size entry is marked missing in some rows and otherwise reads once, few, many or a size class.

j_gene	abundance	len	d_gene	v_gene	CDR3nt	CDR3aa
TRBJ1-5	NA	18	TRBD1	TRBV5-6	TGTGCCAGCAGCTTGGGTCGTTTCGGACAGGGGTTTAATCAGCCCCAGCATTTT	CASSLGRFGQGFNQPQHF
TRBJ2-7	NA	13	NA	TRBV27	TGTGCCAGCACAGCGGCGGGCAACTCCGAGCAGTACTTC	CASTAAGNSEQYF
TRBJ1-1	NA	12	TRBD1	TRBV6-6	TGTGCCAGCGGGGACAGCAACACTGAAGCTTTCTTT	CASGDSNTEAFF
TRBJ1-3	once	15	NA	TRBV5-4	TGTGCCAGCAGCTTTATGACAGCGAGGGGAAACACCATATATTTT	CASSFMTARGNTIYF
TRBJ2-7	NA	14	NA	TRBV27	TGTGCCAGCAGCTACCTTTCCAGGGTCTACGAGCAGTACTTC	CASSYLSRVYEQYF
TRBJ1-2	NA	11	NA	TRBV29-1	TGCAGCGTGGACTGGGGCTATGGCTACACCTTC	CSVDWGYGYTF
TRBJ2-7	few	13	TRBD1	TRBV18	TGTGCCAGCTCACAAGGACAGGGTTCCGAGCAGTACTTC	CASSQGQGSEQYF
TRBJ2-5	NA	14	TRBD1	TRBV9	TGTGCCAGCAGCGTTAGGACAGGATCCGAGACCCAGTACTTC	CASSVRTGSETQYF
TRBJ2-3	NA	16	TRBD1	TRBV11-2	TGTGCCAGCAGCTTGAACAGGGGGCTTAGCACAGATACGCAGTATTTT	CASSLNRGLSTDTQYF
TRBJ2-7	NA	16	NA	TRBV4-3	TGCGCCAGCAGCCCTTCAACCGTAGGACATGCCTACGAGCAGTACTTC	CASSPSTVGHAYEQYF
TRBJ1-2	NA	15	NA	TRBV7-9	TGTGCCAGCAGCTTAGTTTCTTTGGCAGGCCGGGGCTACACCTTC	CASSLVSLAGRGYTF
TRBJ1-1	NA	13	NA	TRBV7-8	TGTGCCAGCAGCTCGGACAGTTACACTGAAGCTTTCTTT	CASSSDSYTEAFF